This T cell receptor (beta chain) stems from a study of cytomegalovirus exposure and HLA in healthy donors. Details on this clone: Its antigen is undetermined.

Findings and limits, study-wide: Cytomegalovirus status was reportedly diagnosed by the classifier with high sensitivity and specificity. Later analysis indicated greater clonal expansion among HLA-associated TCR beta chains than among equally common other chains. One later analysis reportedly identified an Asian-associated ancestry cluster that showed fewer N-insertions than the roughly 700-donor mean. Indistinguishable V segments such as TRBV6-2 and TRBV6-3 were excluded.

The PCR ran on 60 Vbeta and 13 Jbeta primers. Repertoires were generated with immunoSEQ multiplex PCR, while TCRdb's copy carries only in-frame clones and drops some. This listing includes over 110,000 clones. In germline, CDR1 is GTSNPN, CDR2 SVGIG (reference sequence). CDR3 length: 18 residues. Germline trimming cut 3 bases from V and 2 bases from J; bases unmatched to any gene: 17. The genes are TRBV30 and TRBJ2-3; TRBD2 agrees at 7 bases. The sequence came from a male donor in good health and CMV-seronegative. The sequenced sample was PBMCs. In DNA, the CDR3 is TGTGCCTGGAGCCGCCTGCGGGCTAGCGGCGGTGTCACAGATACGCAGTATTTT. Protein product: CAWSRLRASGGVTDTQYF.